The 9 T cell receptor beta chains below come from one sample, sequenced in a study of OX40 agonist ivuxolimab in advanced cancers. Data came from immunoSEQ multiplex PCR; TCRdb stores just in-frame clones and leaves some out. The sample includes around 76,000 clones, approximately 86% of them seen just once. This specimen consisted of CD4+ or CD8+ T cells sorted from blood, obtained in a trial of the OX40 agonist ivuxolimab. The receptor source for this set is an adult with an advanced solid tumor such as melanoma, head and neck, liver or kidney cancer.

CDR3 amino acids: CASSLGVGETQYF. DNA for the CDR3: TGTGCCAGCAGCCTAGGGGTCGGGGAGACCCAGTACTTC. The rearrangement uses TRBV11-2 and TRBJ2-5; weak D call: TRBD1 (5 bases). The CDR3 consists of 13 residues. Germline CDR1 and CDR2: SGHAT and FQNNGV. V shed 5 bases and J shed 5 bases, with 12 bases lying between them.

The V gene is TRBV7-6, the J gene TRBJ2-7; D call uncertain. The CDR3 is 12 amino acids. Deletions cut 1 base from V and 3 bases from J, with 4 bases between. Germline values: CDR1 SGHVS, CDR2 FNYEAQ. CDR3 residues: CASSLGDYEQYF. The DNA of the CDR3 is TGTGCCAGCAGCTTAGGGGACTACGAGCAGTACTTC.

The chain's CDR3 is CASSPQAGAGANVLTF. CDR3 sequence (DNA): TGTGCCAGCAGCCCCCAAGCGGGAGCTGGGGCCAACGTCCTGACTTTC. V is TRBV7-3 and J is TRBJ2-6, with 8 bases fitting TRBD2. Trimming at V came to 5 bases and at J to 2 bases, leaving 5 bases not matched to a gene. CDR1 SGHTA and CDR2 FQGTGA come from the germline V gene. This CDR3 has 16 amino acids.

This clone was found a few times. This rearrangement joins TRBV5-4 to TRBJ2-7; 10 nucleotides align to TRBD1. J lost 2 bases, V lost 5 bases, and 13 bases had no gene match. The CDR3 runs 17 residues. Germline V gene data show CDR1 as SGHNT and CDR2 as YYREEE (reference sequence). The CDR3 sequence is CASSFQLRTGGTYEQYF. CDR3 DNA sequence: TGTGCCAGCAGTTTTCAGCTTAGGACAGGGGGTACCTACGAGCAGTACTTC.

The rearrangement joins TRBV5-6 to TRBJ1-5, with D hard to call. The CDR3 has 15 amino acids. The V and J ends lost 4 bases and 0 bases respectively, with 11 bases between them. Per the germline V gene, CDR1 is SGHDT and CDR2 is YYEEEE. The CDR3 spells CASSAGFFSNQPQHF. The CDR3 DNA reads as TGTGCCAGCAGCGCTGGGTTTTTTAGCAATCAGCCCCAGCATTTT.

The chain uses TRBV30 and TRBJ1-6; 7 positions match TRBD1. V trimming: 3 bases; J trimming: 8 bases; junction bases outside the gene matches: 10. This CDR3 has 15 amino acids. Germline loops: CDR1 GTSNPN, CDR2 SVGIG (reference sequence). DNA for the CDR3: TGTGCCTGGAGGGGCCCGGGACAGCAATATTCACCCCTCCACTTT. Residues: CAWRGPGQQYSPLHF.

The chain carries TRBV19 and TRBJ2-1; 7 nucleotides align to TRBD1. V shed 4 bases, J shed 7 bases, and the junction held 16 bases outside the gene matches. The CDR3 spans 17 residues. Looked up from germline, CDR1 is LNHDA and CDR2 is SQIVND (reference sequence). CDR3 coding DNA: TGTGCCAGTAGTAAGGGTTATACAGGGGAACGGTTTAATGAGCAGTTCTTC. Its protein is CASSKGYTGERFNEQFF.

Here the CDR3 DNA reads TGCGCCAGCAGCCCGGGGGCTAGCACAGATACGCAGTATTTT. Residues: CASSPGASTDTQYF. The chain is built from TRBV5-1 and TRBJ2-3; D tentatively fits TRBD1 or TRBD2 (6 bases each). CDR3 length equals 14 residues. Germline assignment: CDR1 SGHRS and CDR2 YFSETQ. V lost 4 bases, J lost 0 bases, and 9 bases lay in between.

This rearrangement joins TRBV28 to TRBJ1-3, with D unresolved. CDR1 MDHEN and CDR2 SYDVKM come from the germline V gene. Trimming removed 3 bases at V and 2 bases at J, with 5 bases between. The CDR3 length is 13 residues. The CDR3 DNA reads as TGTGCCAGCAGTTTCGTACCTGGAAACACCATATATTTT. It yields the protein CASSFVPGNTIYF.